This T cell receptor beta chain originates from a study of beta chain features in type 1 diabetes. Study-level results: Patients with type 1 diabetes carried fewer insertions and had more deletions at their VDJ junctions. TCRB CDR3 length was moderately but significantly reduced in all four CD4+ subsets of Type 1 diabetes patients. For patients and controls alike, PCR might favor shorter templates to the same degree.

Isolated RNA was reverse transcribed in full, so expressed TCRB transcripts were sequenced. Using immunoSEQ multiplex PCR, the repertoire was profiled, and TCRdb retains in-frame clones only, with some absent. This sample has some 660,000 clones, with over 13% found just once. Purity of each sorted population was above 95%. V lost 3 bases and J lost 8; bases outside the gene matches: 4. The CDR3 extends over 14 amino acids. CDR1 and CDR2 from the germline V gene are SGHTA and FQGTGA. This clone occurred a few times. As yet, its antigen is unknown. The material sequenced was naive CD4+ T cells from blood. This clonotype was obtained from a man between 18 and 35 years old with type 1 diabetes. J is TRBJ1-4 and V is TRBV7-3, with 9 bases that match TRBD1. The CDR3 nucleotides are TGTGCCAGCAGCTTGGGACAGGGACCAGAAAAACTGTTTTTT. This encodes CASSLGQGPEKLFF.